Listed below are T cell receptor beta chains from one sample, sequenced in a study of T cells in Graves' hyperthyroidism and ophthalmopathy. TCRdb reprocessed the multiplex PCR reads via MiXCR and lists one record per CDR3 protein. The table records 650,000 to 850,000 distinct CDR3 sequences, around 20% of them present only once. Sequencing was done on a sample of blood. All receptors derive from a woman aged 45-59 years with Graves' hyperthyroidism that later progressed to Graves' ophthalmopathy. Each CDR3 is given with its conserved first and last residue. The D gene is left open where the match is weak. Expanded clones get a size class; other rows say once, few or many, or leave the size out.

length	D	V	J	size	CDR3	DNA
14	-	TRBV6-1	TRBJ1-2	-	CASSEEGLGYGYTF	TGTGCCAGCAGTGAAGAAGGTCTCGGCTATGGCTACACCTTC
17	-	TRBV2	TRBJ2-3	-	CASSNPDRMDDTDTQYF	TGTGCCAGCAGTAATCCGGACAGAATGGACGACACAGATACGCAGTATTTT
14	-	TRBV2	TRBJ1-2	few	CASSEGQERDGYTF	TGTGCCAGCAGTGAAGGACAGGAGAGGGATGGCTACACCTTC
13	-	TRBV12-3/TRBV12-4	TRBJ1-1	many	CASSYGTWGEAFF	TGTGCCAGCAGTTACGGGACCTGGGGAGAAGCTTTCTTT
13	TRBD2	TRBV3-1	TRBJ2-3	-	CASSSIAGDKMYF	TGTGCCAGCAGCAGTATAGCGGGGGACAAGATGTATTTT
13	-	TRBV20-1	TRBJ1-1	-	CSAQGLLNTEAFF	TGCAGTGCTCAAGGACTTTTGAACACTGAAGCTTTCTTT
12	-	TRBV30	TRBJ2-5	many	CALTGGGETQYF	TGTGCCTTAACAGGGGGGGGAGAGACCCAGTACTTC
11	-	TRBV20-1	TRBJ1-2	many	CSARGDSGYTF	TGCAGTGCTAGGGGGGACTCTGGCTACACCTTC
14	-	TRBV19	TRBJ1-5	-	CASSIRVSRQPQHF	TGTGCCAGTAGTATAAGGGTCAGCCGCCAGCCCCAGCATTTT
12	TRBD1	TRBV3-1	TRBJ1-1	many	CASRGTGTEAFF	TGTGCCAGCAGAGGGACAGGGACCGAAGCTTTCTTT
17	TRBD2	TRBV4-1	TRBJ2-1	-	CASSQGSGGGIYNEQFF	TGCGCCAGCAGCCAAGGGTCTGGCGGGGGGATTTACAATGAGCAGTTCTTC
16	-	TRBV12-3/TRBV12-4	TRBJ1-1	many	CASSFGGTIMNTEAFF	TGTGCCAGCAGTTTTGGAGGGACGATCATGAACACTGAAGCTTTCTTT
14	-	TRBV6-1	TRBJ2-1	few	CASSAGSPYNEQFF	TGTGCCAGCAGTGCCGGGTCCCCCTACAATGAGCAGTTCTTC
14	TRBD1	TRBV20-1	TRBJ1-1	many	CSAPGQPLFTEAFF	TGCAGTGCCCCGGGACAGCCTCTGTTCACTGAAGCTTTCTTT
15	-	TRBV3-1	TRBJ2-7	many	CASSRLPGEYYEQYF	TGTGCCAGCAGCCGTCTCCCAGGGGAATACTACGAGCAGTACTTC
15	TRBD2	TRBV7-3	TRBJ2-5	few	CASSSSGGPRETQYF	TGTGCCAGCAGCTCTAGCGGGGGGCCTCGGGAGACCCAGTACTTC
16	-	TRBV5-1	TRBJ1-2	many	CASSLGRRPVNYGYTF	TGCGCCAGCAGCTTGGGTCGGCGTCCAGTGAACTATGGCTACACCTTC
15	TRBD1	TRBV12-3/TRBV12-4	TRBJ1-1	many	CASSPTGGLNTEAFF	TGTGCCAGCAGTCCGACAGGGGGTTTGAACACTGAAGCTTTCTTT
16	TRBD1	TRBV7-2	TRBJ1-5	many	CASSLAGQGTGQPQHF	TGTGCCAGCAGCTTAGCCGGACAGGGGACAGGACAGCCCCAGCATTTT
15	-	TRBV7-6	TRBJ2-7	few	CASSLREGFTYEQYF	TGTGCCAGCAGCTTGCGTGAGGGGTTCACCTACGAGCAGTACTTC
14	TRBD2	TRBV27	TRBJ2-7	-	CASSRRGGVYEQYF	TGTGCCAGCAGTCGCCGGGGGGGGGTCTACGAGCAGTACTTC
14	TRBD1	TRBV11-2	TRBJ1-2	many	CASSADRGHYGYTF	TGTGCCAGCAGCGCGGACAGGGGGCACTATGGCTACACCTTC
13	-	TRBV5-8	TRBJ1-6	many	CASSLREDSPLHF	TGTGCCAGCAGCTTGAGGGAGGATTCACCCCTCCACTTT
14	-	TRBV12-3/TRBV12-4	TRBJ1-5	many	CASSFFGRNQPQHF	TGTGCCAGCAGTTTTTTTGGGAGGAATCAGCCCCAGCATTTT
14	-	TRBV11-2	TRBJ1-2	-	CASSLGGGHRGYTF	TGTGCCAGCAGCTTAGGTGGTGGACACAGAGGCTACACCTTC